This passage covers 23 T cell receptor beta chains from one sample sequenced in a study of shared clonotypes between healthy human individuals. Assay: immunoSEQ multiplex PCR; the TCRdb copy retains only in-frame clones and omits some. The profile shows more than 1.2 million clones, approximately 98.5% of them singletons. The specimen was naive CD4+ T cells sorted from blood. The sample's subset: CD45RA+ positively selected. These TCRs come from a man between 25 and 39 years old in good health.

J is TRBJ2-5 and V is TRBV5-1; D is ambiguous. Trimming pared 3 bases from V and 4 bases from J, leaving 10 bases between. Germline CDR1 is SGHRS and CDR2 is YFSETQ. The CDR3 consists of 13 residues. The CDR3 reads CASSSQMGETQYF. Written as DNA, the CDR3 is TGCGCCAGCAGCTCGCAGATGGGAGAGACCCAGTACTTC. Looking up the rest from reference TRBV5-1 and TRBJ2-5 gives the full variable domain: KAGVTQTPRYLIKTRGQQVTLSCSPISGHRSVSWYQQTPGQGLQFLFEYFSETQRNKGNFPGRFSGRQFSNSRSEMNVSTLELGDSALYLCASSSQMGETQYFGPGTRLLVL.

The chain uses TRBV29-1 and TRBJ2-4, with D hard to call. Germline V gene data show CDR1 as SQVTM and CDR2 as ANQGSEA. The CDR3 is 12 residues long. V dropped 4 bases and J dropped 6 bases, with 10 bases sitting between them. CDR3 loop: CSVGREGNIQYF. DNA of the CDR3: TGCAGCGTTGGACGAGAAGGAAACATTCAGTACTTC.

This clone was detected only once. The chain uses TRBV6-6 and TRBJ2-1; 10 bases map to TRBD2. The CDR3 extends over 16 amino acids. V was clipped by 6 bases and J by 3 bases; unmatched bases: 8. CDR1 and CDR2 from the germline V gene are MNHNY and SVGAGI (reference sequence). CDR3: CASRLAGALNYNEQFF. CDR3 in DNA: TGTGCCAGCAGGCTAGCGGGAGCCCTTAACTACAATGAGCAGTTCTTC.

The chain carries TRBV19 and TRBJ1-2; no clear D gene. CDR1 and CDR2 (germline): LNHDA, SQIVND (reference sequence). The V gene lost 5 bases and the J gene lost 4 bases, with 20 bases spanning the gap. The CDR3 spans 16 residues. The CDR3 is CASSPSPWESIYGYTF. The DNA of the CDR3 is TGTGCCAGTAGTCCCTCCCCCTGGGAGTCTATCTATGGCTACACCTTC.

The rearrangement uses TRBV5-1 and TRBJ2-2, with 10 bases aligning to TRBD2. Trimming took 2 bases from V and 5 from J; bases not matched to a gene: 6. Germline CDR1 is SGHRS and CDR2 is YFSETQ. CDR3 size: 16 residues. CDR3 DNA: TGCGCCAGCAGCTTAGCTAGCGGGGGATTAACCGGGGAGCTGTTTTTT. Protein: CASSLASGGLTGELFF.

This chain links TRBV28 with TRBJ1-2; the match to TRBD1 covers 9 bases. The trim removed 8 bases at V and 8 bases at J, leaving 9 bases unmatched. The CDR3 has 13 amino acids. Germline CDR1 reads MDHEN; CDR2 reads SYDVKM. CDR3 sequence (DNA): TGTGCCAGCTGGACCGGGACAGGGCGAGGCTACACCTTC. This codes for CASWTGTGRGYTF.

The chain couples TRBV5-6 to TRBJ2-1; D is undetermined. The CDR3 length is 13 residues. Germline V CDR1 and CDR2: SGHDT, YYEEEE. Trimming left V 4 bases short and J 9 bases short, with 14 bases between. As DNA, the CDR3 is TGTGCCAGCAGCCTGGGGATGAGGTCTGAGCAGTTCTTC. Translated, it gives CASSLGMRSEQFF.

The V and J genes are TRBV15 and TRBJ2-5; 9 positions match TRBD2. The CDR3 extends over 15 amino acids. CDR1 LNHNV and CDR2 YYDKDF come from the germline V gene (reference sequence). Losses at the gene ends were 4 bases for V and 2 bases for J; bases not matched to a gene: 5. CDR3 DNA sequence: TGTGCCACCAGCAAGGGCGGGAGGGATCAAGAGACCCAGTACTTC. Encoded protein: CATSKGGRDQETQYF. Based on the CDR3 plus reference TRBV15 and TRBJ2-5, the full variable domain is DAMVIQNPRYQVTQFGKPVTLSCSQTLNHNVMYWYQQKSSQAPKLLFHYYDKDFNNEADTPDNFQSRRPNTSFCFLDIRSPGLGDTAMYLCATSKGGRDQETQYFGPGTRLLVL.

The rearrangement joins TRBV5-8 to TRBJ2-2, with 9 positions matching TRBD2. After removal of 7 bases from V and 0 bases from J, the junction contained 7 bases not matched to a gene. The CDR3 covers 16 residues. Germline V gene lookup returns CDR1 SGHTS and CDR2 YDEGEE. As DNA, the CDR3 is TGTGCCAGCTACGGGGGACTAGCAGCGAACACCGGGGAGCTGTTTTTT. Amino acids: CASYGGLAANTGELFF.

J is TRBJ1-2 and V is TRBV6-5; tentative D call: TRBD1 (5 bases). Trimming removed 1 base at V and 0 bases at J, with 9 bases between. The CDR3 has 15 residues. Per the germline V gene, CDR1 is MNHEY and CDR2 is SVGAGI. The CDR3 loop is CASSYYTGSNYGYTF. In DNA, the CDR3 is TGTGCCAGCAGTTACTATACAGGATCTAACTATGGCTACACCTTC.

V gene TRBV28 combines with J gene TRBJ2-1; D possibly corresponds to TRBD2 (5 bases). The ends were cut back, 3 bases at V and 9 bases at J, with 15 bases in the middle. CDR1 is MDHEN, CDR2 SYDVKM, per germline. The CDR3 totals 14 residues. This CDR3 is CASSLTMRAGEQFF. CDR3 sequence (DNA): TGTGCCAGCAGTTTGACAATGCGGGCGGGTGAGCAGTTCTTC.

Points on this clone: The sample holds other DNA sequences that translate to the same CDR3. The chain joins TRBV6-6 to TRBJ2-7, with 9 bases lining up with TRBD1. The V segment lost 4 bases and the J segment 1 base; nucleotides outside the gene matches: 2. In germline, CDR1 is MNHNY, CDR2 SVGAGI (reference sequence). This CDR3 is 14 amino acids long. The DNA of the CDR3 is TGTGCCAGCAGTTCACAGGGGGCATCCTACGAGCAGTACTTC. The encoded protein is CASSSQGASYEQYF.

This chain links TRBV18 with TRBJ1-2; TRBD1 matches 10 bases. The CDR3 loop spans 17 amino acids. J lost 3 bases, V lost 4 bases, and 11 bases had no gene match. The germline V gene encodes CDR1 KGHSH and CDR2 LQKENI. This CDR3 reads CASSRTGTGVADYGYTF. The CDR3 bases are TGTGCCAGCTCACGAACCGGGACAGGGGTAGCGGACTATGGCTACACCTTC.

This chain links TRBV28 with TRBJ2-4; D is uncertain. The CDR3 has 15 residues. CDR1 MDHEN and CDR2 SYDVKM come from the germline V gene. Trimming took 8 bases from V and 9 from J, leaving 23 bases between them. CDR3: CASVAAKQRVGIQYF. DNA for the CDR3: TGTGCCAGCGTCGCAGCTAAGCAACGAGTTGGCATTCAGTACTTC.

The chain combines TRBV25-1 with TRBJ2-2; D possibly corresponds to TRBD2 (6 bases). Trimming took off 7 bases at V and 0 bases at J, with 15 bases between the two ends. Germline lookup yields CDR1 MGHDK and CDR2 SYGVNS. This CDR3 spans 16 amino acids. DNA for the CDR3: TGTGCCAGCACTTTGGGGGGATCGTCGAACACCGGGGAGCTGTTTTTT. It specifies CASTLGGSSNTGELFF. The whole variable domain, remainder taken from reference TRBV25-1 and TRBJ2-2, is EADIYQTPRYLVIGTGKKITLECSQTMGHDKMYWYQQDPGMELHLIHYSYGVNSTEKGDLSSESTVSRIRTEHFPLTLESARPSHTSQYLCASTLGGSSNTGELFFGEGSRLTVL.

Written as DNA, the CDR3 is TGTGCCAGCAGCTTAGAGGCGGGAGGAGATACGCAGTATTTT. Its protein product is CASSLEAGGDTQYF. V gene TRBV13 combines with J gene TRBJ2-3; 8 bases fit TRBD2. Germline loops: CDR1 PRHDT, CDR2 FYEKMQ (reference sequence). The CDR3 is 14 residues long. V gave up 1 base and J gave up 5 bases; unmatched junction bases: 2.

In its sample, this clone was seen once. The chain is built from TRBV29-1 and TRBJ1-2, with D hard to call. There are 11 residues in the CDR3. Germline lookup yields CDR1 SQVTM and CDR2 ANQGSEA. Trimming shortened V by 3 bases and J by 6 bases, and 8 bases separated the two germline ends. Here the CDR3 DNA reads TGCAGCGTTGACGGAGGCGATGGCTACACCTTC. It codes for CSVDGGDGYTF.

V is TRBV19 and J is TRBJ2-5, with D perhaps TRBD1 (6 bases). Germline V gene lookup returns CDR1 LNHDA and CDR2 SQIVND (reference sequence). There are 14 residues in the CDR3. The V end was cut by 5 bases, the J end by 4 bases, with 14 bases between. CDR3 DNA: TGTGCCAGTAGTGGTGCGCAGGGGCCAGAGACCCAGTACTTC. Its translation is CASSGAQGPETQYF.

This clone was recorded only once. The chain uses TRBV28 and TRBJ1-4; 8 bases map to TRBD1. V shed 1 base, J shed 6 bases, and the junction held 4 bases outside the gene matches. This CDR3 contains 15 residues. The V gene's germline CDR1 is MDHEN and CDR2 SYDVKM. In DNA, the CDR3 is TGTGCCAGCAGTTTATCGCAGGGGGCGCATGAAAAACTGTTTTTT. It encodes CASSLSQGAHEKLFF.

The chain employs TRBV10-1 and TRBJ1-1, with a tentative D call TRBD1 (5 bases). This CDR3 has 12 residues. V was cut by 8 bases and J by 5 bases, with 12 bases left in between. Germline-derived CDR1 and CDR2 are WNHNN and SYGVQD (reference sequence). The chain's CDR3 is CASVLGATEAFF. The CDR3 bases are TGCGCCAGCGTATTAGGGGCTACTGAAGCTTTCTTT.

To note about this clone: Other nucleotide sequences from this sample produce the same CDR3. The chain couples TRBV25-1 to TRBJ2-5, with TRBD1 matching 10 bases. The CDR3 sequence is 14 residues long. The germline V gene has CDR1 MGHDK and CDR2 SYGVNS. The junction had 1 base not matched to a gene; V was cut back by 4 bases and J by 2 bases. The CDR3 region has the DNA TGTGCCAGCAGTGGGGACAGGGGTCAAGAGACCCAGTACTTC. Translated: CASSGDRGQETQYF.

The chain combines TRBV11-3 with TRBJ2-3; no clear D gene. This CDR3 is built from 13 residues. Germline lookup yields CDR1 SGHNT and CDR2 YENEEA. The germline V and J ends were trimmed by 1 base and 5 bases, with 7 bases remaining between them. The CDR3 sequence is CASSLVEEDTQYF. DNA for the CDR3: TGTGCCAGCAGCTTAGTCGAGGAAGATACGCAGTATTTT.

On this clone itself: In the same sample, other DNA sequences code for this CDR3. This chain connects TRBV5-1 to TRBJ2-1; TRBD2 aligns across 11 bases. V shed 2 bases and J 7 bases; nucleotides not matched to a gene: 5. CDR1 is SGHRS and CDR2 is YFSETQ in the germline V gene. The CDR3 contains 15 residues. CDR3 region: CASSLALAGANEQFF. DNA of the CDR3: TGCGCCAGCAGCTTAGCACTAGCGGGAGCAAATGAGCAGTTCTTC.